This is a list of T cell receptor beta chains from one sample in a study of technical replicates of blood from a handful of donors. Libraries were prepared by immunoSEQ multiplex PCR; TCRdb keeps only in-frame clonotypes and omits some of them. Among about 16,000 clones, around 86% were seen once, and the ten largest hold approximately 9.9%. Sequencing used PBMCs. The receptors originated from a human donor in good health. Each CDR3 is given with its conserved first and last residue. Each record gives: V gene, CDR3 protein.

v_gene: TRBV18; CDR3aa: CASSEPKAGYAIQETQYF
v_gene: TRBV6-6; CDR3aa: CASSYSLNTGELFF
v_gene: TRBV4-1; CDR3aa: CASSQGGLAGGGHDEQFF
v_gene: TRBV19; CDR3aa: CASSIASRAEPFEQYF
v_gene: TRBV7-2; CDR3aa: CASSPPATGLADTQYF
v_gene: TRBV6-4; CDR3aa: CASSDSGTGRFF
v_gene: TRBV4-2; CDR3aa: CASSQEGGSRYGYTF
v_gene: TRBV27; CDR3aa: CASSSRVQNQPQHF
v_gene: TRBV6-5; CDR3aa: CASSYSGGSYEQYF
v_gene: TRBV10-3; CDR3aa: CAISEGLASGEQYF
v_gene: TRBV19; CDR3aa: CASGAPGLTYNEQFF
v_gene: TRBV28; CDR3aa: CASSLLGLAGPLTDTQYF
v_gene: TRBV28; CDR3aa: CASSFQGSYYGYTF
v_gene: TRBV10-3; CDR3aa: CAISDRQANTEAFF
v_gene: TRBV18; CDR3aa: CASSQIGLAGNTGELFF
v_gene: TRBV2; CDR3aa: CASSGLAAGELFF
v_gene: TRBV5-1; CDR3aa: CASSLGRRSGGPADTQYF
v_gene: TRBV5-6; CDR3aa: CASRLNELAGFTGELFF
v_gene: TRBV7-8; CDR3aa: CASSLQGAGNTIYF
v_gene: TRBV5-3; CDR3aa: CARSLEPGGSATEAFF
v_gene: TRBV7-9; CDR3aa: CATLSSLNTEAFF
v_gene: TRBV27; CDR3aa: CASSLSLWWGNEQYF
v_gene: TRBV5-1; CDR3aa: CASSLGLQIQETQYF
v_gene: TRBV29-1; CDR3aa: CSAGRRTDKNIQYF
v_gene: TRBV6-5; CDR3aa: CASSPPGLSIQYF
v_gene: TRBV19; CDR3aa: CATTSAGKDEQFF
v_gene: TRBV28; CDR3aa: CASSPGGGYGYTF
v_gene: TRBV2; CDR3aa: CASSEQAQETQYF
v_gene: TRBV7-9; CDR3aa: CASSPRTGSSYNEQFF
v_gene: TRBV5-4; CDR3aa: CASGLAGGDTQYF
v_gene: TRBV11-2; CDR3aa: CASSPGPYGYTF
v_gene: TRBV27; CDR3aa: CASSLSPSGTTYNEQFF
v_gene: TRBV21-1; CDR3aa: CARGQSQTSDGYF
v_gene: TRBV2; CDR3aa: CASSAGLAGNVQETQYF
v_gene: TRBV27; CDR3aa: CASSFRGVDEQFF
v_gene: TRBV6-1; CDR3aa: CASSEIGRGRNTIYF
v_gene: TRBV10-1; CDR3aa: CASSESLAGTDTQYF
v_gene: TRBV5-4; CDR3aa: CASSFGGRQGSYEQYF
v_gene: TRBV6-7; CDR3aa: CASSYGGRGYNEQFF
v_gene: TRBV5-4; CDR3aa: CASSQPFDSGKYEQYF
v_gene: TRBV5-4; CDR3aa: CASSSAERSYNEQFF
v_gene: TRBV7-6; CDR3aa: CASSLSGSYHNEQFF
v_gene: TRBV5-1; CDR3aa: CASSLAAGAETQYF
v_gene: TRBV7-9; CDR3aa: CASSLGTAGNEQYF
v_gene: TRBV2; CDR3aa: CASSVLSSYNEQFF
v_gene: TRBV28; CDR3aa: CASSLAGVISGNTIYF
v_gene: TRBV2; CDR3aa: CASRDRGLAYNEQFF
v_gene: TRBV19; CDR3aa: CASTVGGNNQPQHF
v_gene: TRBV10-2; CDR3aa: CAPIFQGAKNIQYF
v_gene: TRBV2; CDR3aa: CASSGQGQGQPQHF
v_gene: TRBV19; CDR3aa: CASSIGGTNEKLFF
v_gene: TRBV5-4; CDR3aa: CASSLRLAGASYNEQFF